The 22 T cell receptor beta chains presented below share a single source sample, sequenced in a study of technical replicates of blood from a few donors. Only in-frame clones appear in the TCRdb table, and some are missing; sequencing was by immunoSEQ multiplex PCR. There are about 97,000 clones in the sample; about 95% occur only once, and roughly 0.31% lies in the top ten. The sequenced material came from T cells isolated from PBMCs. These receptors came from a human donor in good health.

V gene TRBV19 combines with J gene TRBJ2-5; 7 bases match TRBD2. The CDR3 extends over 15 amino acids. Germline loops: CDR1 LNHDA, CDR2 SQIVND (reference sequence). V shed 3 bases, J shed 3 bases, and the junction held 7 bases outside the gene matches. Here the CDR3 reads CASSMWRELEETQYF. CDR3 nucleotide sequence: TGTGCCAGTAGTATGTGGCGGGAGTTGGAAGAGACCCAGTACTTC.

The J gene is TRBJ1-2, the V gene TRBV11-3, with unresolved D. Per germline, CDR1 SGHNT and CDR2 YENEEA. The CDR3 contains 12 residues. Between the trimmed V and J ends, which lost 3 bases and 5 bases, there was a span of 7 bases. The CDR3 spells CASSLSGYGYTF. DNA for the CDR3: TGTGCCAGCAGCTTGTCGGGATATGGCTACACCTTC. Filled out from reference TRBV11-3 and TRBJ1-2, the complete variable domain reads EAGVVQSPRYKIIEKKQPVAFWCNPISGHNTLYWYLQNLGQGPELLIRYENEEAVDDSQLPKDRFSAERLKGVDSTLKIQPAELGDSAVYLCASSLSGYGYTFGSGTRLTVV.

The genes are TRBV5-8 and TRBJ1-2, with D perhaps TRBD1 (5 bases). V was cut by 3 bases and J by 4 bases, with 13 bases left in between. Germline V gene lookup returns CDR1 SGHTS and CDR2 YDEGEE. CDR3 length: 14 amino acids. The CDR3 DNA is TGTGCCAGCAGCTCTGCTGACAGAGCCTATGGCTACACCTTC. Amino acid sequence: CASSSADRAYGYTF.

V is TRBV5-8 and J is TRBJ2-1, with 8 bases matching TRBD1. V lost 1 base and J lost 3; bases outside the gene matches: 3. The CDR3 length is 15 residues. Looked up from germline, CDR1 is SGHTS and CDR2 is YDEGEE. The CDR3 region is CASSLLGTGYNEQFF. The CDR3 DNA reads TGTGCCAGCAGCTTGCTCGGGACAGGCTACAATGAGCAGTTCTTC.

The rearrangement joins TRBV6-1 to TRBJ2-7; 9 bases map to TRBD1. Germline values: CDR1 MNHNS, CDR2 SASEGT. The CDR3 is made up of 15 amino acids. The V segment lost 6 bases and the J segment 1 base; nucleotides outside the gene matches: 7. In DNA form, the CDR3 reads TGTGCCAGCAGGGTGACCGGGACAGGGTCCTACGAGCAGTACTTC. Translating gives CASRVTGTGSYEQYF.

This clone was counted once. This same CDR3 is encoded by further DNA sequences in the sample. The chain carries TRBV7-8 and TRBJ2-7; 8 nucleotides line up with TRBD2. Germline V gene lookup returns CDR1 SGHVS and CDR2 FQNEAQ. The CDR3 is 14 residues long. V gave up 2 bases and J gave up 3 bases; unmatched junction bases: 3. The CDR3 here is CASSLLAGYYEQYF. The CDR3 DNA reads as TGTGCCAGCAGCTTACTAGCGGGTTACTACGAGCAGTACTTC.

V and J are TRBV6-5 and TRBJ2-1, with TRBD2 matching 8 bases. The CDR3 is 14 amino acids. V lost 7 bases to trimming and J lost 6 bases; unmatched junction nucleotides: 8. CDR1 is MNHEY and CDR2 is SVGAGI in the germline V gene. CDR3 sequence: CASTHYGTSNEQFF. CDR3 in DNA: TGTGCCAGCACTCACTACGGGACTAGCAATGAGCAGTTCTTC.

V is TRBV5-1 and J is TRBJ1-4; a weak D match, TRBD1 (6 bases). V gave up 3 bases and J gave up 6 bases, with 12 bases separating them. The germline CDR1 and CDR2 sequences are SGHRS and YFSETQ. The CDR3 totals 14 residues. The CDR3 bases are TGCGCCAGCAGCTCCGGGACAAGCTATGAAAAACTGTTTTTT. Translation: CASSSGTSYEKLFF.

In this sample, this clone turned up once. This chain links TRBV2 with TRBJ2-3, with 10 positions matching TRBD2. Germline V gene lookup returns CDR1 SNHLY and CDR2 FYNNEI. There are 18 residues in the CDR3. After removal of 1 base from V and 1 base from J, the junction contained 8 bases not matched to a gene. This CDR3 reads CASSEDLSGRPRTDTQYF. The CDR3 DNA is TGTGCCAGCAGTGAAGATCTTAGCGGGAGGCCCCGCACAGATACGCAGTATTTT.

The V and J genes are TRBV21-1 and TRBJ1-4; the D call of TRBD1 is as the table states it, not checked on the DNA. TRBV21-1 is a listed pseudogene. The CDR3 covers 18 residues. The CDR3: CASSKVVTGRGTNEKLFF. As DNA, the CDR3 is TGTGCCAGCAGCAAAGTTGTGACAGGAAGGGGAACTAATGAAAAACTGTTTTTT.

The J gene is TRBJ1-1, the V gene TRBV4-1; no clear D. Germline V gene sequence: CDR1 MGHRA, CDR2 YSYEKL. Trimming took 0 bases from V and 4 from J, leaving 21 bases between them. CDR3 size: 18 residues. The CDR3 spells CASSQDHGEGSYPTEAFF. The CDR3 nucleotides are TGCGCCAGCAGCCAAGATCATGGGGAGGGATCTTATCCCACTGAAGCTTTCTTT.

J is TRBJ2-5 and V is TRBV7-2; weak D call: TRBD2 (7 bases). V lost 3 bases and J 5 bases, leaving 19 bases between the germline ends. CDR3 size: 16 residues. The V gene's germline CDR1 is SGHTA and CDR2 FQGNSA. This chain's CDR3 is CASSFSFGGGRETQYF. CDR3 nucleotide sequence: TGTGCCAGCAGCTTTAGTTTTGGGGGGGGCAGGGAGACCCAGTACTTC. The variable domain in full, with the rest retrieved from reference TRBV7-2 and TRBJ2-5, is GAGVSQSPSNKVTEKGKDVELRCDPISGHTALYWYRQSLGQGLEFLIYFQGNSAPDKSGLPSDRFSAERTGGSVSTLTIQRTQQEDSAVYLCASSFSFGGGRETQYFGPGTRLLVL.

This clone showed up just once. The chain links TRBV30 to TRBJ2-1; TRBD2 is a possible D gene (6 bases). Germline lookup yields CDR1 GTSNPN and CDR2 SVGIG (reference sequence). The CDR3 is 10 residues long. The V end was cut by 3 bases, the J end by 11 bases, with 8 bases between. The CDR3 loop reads CAWRDYQQFF. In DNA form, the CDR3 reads TGTGCCTGGAGGGACTACCAGCAGTTCTTC.

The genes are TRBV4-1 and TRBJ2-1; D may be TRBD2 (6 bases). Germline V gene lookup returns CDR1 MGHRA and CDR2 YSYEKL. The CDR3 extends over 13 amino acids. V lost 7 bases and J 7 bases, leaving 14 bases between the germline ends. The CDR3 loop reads CASTKTSENEQFF. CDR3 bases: TGCGCCAGCACCAAGACTAGTGAGAATGAGCAGTTCTTC.

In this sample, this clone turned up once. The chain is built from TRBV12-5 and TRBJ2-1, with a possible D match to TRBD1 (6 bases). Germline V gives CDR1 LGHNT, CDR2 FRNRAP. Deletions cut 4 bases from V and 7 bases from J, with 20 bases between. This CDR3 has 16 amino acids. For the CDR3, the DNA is TGTGCTAGTGGTTGGGTCGTCAGGGGAGATTCGAATGAGCAGTTCTTC. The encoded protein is CASGWVVRGDSNEQFF.

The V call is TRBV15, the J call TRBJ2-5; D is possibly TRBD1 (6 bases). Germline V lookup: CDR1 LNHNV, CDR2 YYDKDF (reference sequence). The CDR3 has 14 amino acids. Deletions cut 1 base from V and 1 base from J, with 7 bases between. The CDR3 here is CATSRAGAQETQYF. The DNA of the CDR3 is TGTGCCACCAGCAGAGCAGGGGCCCAAGAGACCCAGTACTTC.

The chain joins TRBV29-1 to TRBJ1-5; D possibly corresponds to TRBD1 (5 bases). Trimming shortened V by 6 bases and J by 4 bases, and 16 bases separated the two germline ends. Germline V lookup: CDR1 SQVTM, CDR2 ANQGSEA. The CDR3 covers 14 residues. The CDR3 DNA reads TGCAGCGTGGATAGCGGGACGGATAATCAGCCCCAGCATTTT. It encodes CSVDSGTDNQPQHF.

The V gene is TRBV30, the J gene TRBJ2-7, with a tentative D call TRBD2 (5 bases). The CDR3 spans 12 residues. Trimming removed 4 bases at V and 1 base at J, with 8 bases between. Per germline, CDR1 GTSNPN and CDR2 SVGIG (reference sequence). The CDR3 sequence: CAWTGVSYEQYF. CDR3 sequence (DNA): TGTGCCTGGACCGGGGTGTCCTACGAGCAGTACTTC.

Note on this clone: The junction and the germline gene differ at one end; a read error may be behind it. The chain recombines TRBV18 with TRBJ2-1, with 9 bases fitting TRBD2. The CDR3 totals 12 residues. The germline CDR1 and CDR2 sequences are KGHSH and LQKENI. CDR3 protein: CASSPLAGVVIF. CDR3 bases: TGTGCCAGCTCACCACTAGCGGGAGTCGTTATCTTC.

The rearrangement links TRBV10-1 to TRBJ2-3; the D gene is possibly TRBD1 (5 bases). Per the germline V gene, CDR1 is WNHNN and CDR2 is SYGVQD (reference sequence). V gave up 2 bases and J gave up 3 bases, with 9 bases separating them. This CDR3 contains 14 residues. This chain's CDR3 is CASSEGAITDTQYF. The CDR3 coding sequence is TGCGCCAGCAGTGAGGGGGCTATAACAGATACGCAGTATTTT.

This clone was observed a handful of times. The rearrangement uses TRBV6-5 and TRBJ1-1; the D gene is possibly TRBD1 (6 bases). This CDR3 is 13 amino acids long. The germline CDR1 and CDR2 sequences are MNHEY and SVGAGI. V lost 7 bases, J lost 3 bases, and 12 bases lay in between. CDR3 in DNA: TGTGCCAGCATTAAACAGGGAGACACTGAAGCTTTCTTT. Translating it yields CASIKQGDTEAFF.

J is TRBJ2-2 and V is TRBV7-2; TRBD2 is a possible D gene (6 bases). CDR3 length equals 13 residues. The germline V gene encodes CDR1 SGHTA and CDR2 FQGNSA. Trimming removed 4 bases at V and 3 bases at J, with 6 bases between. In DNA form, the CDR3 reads TGTGCCAGCAGCTGGGGGGACACCGGGGAGCTGTTTTTT. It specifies CASSWGDTGELFF.